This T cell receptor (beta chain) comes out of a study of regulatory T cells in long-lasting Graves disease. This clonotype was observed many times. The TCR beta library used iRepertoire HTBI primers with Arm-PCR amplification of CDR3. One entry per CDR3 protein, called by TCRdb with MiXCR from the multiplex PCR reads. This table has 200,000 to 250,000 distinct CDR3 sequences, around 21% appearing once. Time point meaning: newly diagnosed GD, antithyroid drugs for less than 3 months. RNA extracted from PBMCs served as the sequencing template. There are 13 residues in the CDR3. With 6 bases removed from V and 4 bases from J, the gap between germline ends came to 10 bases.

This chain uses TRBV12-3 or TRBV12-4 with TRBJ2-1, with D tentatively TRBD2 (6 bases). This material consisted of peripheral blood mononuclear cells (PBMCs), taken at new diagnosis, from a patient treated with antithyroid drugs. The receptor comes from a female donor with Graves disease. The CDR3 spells CASRGGAYNEQFF. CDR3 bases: TGTGCCAGCAGAGGAGGGGCGTACAATGAGCAGTTCTTC.